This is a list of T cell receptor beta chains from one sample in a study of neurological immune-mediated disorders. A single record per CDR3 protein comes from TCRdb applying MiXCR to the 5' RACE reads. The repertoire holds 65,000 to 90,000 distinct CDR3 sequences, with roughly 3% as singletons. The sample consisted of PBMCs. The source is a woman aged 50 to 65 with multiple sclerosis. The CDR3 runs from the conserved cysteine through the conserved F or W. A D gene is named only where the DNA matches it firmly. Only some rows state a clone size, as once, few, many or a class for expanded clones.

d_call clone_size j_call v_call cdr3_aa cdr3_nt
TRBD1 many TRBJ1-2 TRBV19 CASSIRQGLGYTF TGTGCCAGTAGTATTCGACAGGGGCTTGGCTACACCTTC
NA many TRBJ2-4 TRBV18 CASSPFNGGGKNIQYF TGTGCCAGCTCACCATTTAATGGTGGCGGCAAAAACATTCAGTACTTC
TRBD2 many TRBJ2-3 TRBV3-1 CASSRTSGRAWSTDTQYF TGTGCCAGCAGCCGGACTAGCGGGAGAGCTTGGTCCACAGATACGCAGTATTTT
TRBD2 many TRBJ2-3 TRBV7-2 CASSSGTSGVDTQYF TGTGCCAGCAGTTCCGGGACTAGCGGGGTGGATACGCAGTATTTT
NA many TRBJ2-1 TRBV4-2 CASSRERVRGPYNEQFF TGTGCCAGCAGCCGAGAGAGGGTCCGTGGACCGTACAATGAGCAGTTCTTC
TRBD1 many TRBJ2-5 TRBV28 CASSPILPDRGQETQYF TGTGCCAGCAGCCCTATTCTCCCGGACAGGGGACAAGAGACCCAGTACTTC
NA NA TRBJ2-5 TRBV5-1 CASSLGGENQYF TGCGCCAGCAGCTTGGGCGGAGAGAACCAGTACTTC
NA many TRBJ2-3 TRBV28 CASNSYTDTQYF TGTGCCAGCAACTCGTACACAGATACGCAGTATTTT
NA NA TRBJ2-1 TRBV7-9 CASSLSTVSYNEQFF TGTGCCAGCAGCTTATCGACAGTCTCCTACAATGAGCAGTTCTTC
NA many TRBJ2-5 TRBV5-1 CASSLAGMETQYF TGCGCCAGCAGCTTGGCGGGGATGGAGACCCAGTACTTC
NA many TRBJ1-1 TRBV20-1 CSARARPRSGPEAFF TGCAGTGCTAGGGCCCGCCCCAGGTCTGGGCCTGAAGCTTTCTTT
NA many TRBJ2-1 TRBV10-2 CASTELIPGEQFF TGCGCCAGCACGGAGCTCATCCCGGGTGAGCAGTTCTTC
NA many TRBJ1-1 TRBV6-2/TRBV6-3 CASSNPGGTEAFF TGTGCCAGCAGTAACCCGGGGGGCACTGAAGCTTTCTTT
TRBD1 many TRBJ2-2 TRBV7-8 CASSSLTGGSGTGELFF TGTGCCAGCAGCTCACTCACAGGGGGGAGCGGCACCGGGGAGCTGTTTTTT
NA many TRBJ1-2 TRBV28 CASSFGGYTF TGTGCCAGCAGTTTCGGTGGCTACACCTTC
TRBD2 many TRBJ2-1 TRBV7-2 CASSLLLANEQFF TGTGCCAGCAGCTTATTACTAGCGAATGAGCAGTTCTTC
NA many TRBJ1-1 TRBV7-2 CASSLSGGGTTEAFF TGTGCCAGCAGCCTTTCGGGCGGGGGCACCACTGAAGCTTTCTTT
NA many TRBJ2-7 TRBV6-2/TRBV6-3 CASSGGRPTYEQYF TGTGCCAGCAGTGGGGGGCGACCTACCTACGAGCAGTACTTC
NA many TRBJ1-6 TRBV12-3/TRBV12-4 CASSEGPSPLHF TGTGCCAGCAGTGAGGGGCCTTCACCCCTCCACTTT
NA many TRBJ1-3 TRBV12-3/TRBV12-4 CASSLGSEHPIYF TGTGCCAGCAGTTTGGGTTCGGAACACCCCATATATTTT
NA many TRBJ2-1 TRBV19 CASRPLGYNEQFF TGTGCCAGTAGGCCTTTGGGGTACAATGAGCAGTTCTTC
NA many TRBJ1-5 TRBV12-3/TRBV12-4 CASSPNSNQPQHF TGTGCCAGCAGCCCAAATAGCAATCAGCCCCAGCATTTT
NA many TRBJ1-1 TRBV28 CASRVHTEAFF TGTGCCAGCAGGGTTCACACTGAAGCTTTCTTT
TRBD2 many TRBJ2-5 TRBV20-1 CSARAIAGRVETQYF TGCAGTGCTAGAGCGATAGCGGGGAGGGTAGAGACCCAGTACTTC
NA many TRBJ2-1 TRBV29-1 CSVEVGGYSYNEQFF TGCAGCGTTGAAGTAGGGGGTTACTCCTACAATGAGCAGTTCTTC
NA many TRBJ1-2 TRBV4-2 CASNLGGTENYGYTF TGTGCCAGCAACCTGGGAGGGACGGAGAACTATGGCTACACCTTC
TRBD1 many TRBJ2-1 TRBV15 CATSRDRGSYNEQFF TGTGCCACCAGCAGAGACAGGGGGTCCTACAATGAGCAGTTCTTC
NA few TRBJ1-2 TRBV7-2 CASSEPDRTIYGYTF TGTGCCAGCAGCGAGCCAGATAGGACGATCTATGGCTACACCTTC
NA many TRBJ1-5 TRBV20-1 CSALNSNQPQHF TGCAGTGCTTTAAATAGCAATCAGCCCCAGCATTTT
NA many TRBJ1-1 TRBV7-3 CASSLSVGANTEAFF TGTGCCAGCAGCTTAAGCGTCGGGGCGAACACTGAAGCTTTCTTT
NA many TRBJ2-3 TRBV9 CASSVVPDTQYF TGTGCCAGCAGCGTAGTGCCAGATACGCAGTATTTT
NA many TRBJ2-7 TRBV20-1 CSAVDYQEPYEQYF TGCAGTGCGGTAGACTATCAAGAACCCTACGAGCAGTACTTC
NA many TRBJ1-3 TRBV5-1 CASSFYGDSGNTIYF TGCGCCAGCAGCTTCTACGGAGACTCTGGAAACACCATATATTTT
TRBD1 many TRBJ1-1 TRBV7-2 CASSPRQGTGEAFF TGTGCCAGCAGCCCCCGACAGGGAACGGGTGAAGCTTTCTTT
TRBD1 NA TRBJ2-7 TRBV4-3 CASSHRTGNYEQYF TGCGCCAGCAGCCACCGGACAGGAAACTACGAGCAGTACTTC
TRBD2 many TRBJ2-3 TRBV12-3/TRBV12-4 CASSITSGGNTQYF TGTGCCAGCAGTATCACTAGCGGGGGAAATACGCAGTATTTT
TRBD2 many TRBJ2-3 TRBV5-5 CASSQDAGGPDTQYF TGTGCCAGCAGCCAGGATGCGGGGGGCCCTGATACGCAGTATTTT
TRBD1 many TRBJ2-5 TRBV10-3 CAISDAGGIETQYF TGTGCCATCAGTGATGCAGGGGGCATAGAGACCCAGTACTTC
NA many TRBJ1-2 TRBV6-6 CASSLRGLDYGYTF TGTGCCAGCAGTTTGCGGGGACTCGACTATGGCTACACCTTC
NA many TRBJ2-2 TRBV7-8 CASSLAHTAGELFF TGTGCCAGCAGCTTAGCTCACACGGCCGGGGAGCTGTTTTTT
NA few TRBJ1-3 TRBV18 CASSPEGSGNTIYF TGTGCCAGCTCACCAGAAGGGTCTGGAAACACCATATATTTT
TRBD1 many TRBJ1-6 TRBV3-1 CASSQEGGGGSYNSPLHF TGTGCCAGCAGCCAAGAAGGGGGCGGGGGCTCCTATAATTCACCCCTCCACTTT
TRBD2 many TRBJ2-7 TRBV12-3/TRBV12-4 CASSLEGTSGSAYEQYF TGTGCCAGCAGTTTAGAGGGGACTAGCGGGAGTGCCTACGAGCAGTACTTC
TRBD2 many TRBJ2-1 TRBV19 CASSIRSGAGSGYNEQFF TGTGCCAGTAGTATCCGCAGCGGGGCCGGGTCTGGGTACAATGAGCAGTTCTTC
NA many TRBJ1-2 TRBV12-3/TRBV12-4 CASSLHGRDGYGYTF TGTGCCAGCAGTTTGCACGGAAGGGACGGCTATGGCTACACCTTC
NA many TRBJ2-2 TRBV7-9 CASSPGQATGELFF TGTGCCAGCAGCCCTGGACAAGCCACCGGGGAGCTGTTTTTT
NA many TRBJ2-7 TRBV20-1 CSARSRPAGEQYF TGCAGTGCTAGAAGTCGGCCCGCAGGCGAGCAGTACTTC
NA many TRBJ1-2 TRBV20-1 CSASGGRGYGYTF TGCAGTGCTAGTGGGGGGCGAGGGTATGGCTACACCTTC
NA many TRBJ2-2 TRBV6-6 CASSPSPSTTGELFF TGTGCCAGCAGCCCCTCGCCTAGCACCACCGGGGAGCTGTTTTTT
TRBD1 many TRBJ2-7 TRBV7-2 CASSSDRAAYEQYF TGTGCCAGCAGCTCCGACAGGGCGGCCTACGAGCAGTACTTC
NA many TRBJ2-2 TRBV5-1 CASSLAPGQDGELFF TGCGCCAGCAGCTTGGCCCCCGGGCAAGACGGGGAGCTGTTTTTT
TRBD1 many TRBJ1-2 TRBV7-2 CASSSQGTMLNGYTF TGTGCCAGCAGCTCACAGGGGACTATGCTCAATGGCTACACCTTC
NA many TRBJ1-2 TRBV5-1 CASSPATNYGYTF TGCGCCAGCAGCCCGGCAACTAACTATGGCTACACCTTC